The sequence of this T cell receptor beta chain was determined in a study of T cells in pancreatic ductal adenocarcinoma. Study observations and caveats: Mean clonality was around 0.11 in tumors and approximately 0.072 in blood, not significantly different. Unique clonotypes were around 7.6-fold more numerous in blood than in tumor. Tumor-versus-blood clonality comparisons may be biased toward lower tumor diversity. This surgical cohort overrepresents the minority presenting with early-stage disease.

The data were produced by immunoSEQ multiplex PCR, yet TCRdb's version contains in-frame clones alone and is incomplete. The table lists 4,500 to 6,000 clones, nearly 90% of them singletons, with less than 6.5% in the top ten. No neoadjuvant therapy was given to the selected pancreatic ductal adenocarcinoma patients before their surgery. With regard to this clone: Its antigen is not known.

Sequencing was done on a sample of pancreatic tumor tissue. The clonotype originates from a human donor with pancreatic ductal adenocarcinoma.

Here the CDR3 DNA reads TGTGCCAGCAGCGTAGAACTAGATGGGGCTACGCAGTATTTT. It yields the protein CASSVELDGATQYF. This chain links TRBV9 with TRBJ2-3; possibly TRBD1 or TRBD2 for D (5 bases each). V was shortened by 0 bases and J by 8 bases, with 13 bases between the two germline ends. The CDR3 is made up of 14 amino acids. Per the germline V gene, CDR1 is SGDLS and CDR2 is YYNGEE.